These 17 T cell receptor beta chains came from one sample sequenced in a study of blood T cell repertoires in COVID-19. Sequencing was performed with immunoSEQ multiplex PCR; in TCRdb, only in-frame clones are kept and a portion is missing. The table records 280,000 or so clones, 75% to 90% of them present only once. Sequenced: PBMCs or T cells enriched from blood (not recorded which). The receptor source for this set is a woman aged 45 to 65 who had recovered from COVID-19.

DNA of the CDR3: TGTGCCAGCAGCAGGATCTCCTCTGGAAACACCATATATTTT. Encoded protein: CASSRISSGNTIYF. The chain joins TRBV28 to TRBJ1-3; D remains unclear. With 6 bases removed from V and 0 bases from J, the gap between germline ends came to 9 bases. The CDR3 sequence is 14 residues long. Germline V gene sequence: CDR1 MDHEN, CDR2 SYDVKM.

This chain links TRBV11-2 with TRBJ2-7, with 11 bases lining up with TRBD2. CDR3 length: 16 amino acids. Trimming took 7 bases from V and 5 from J; bases not matched to a gene: 13. CDR1 and CDR2 from the germline V gene are SGHAT and FQNNGV. CDR3 protein: CASTILAGGPVHEQYF. CDR3 coding DNA: TGTGCCAGCACCATCCTAGCGGGAGGTCCGGTCCACGAGCAGTACTTC.

In its sample, this clone was seen once. This sequence joins TRBV29-1 and TRBJ2-1; 10 bases line up with TRBD2. The J segment lost 0 bases and the V segment lost 6 bases, leaving 8 bases of the junction unmatched. The CDR3 consists of 16 residues. CDR1 and CDR2 from the germline V gene are SQVTM and ANQGSEA. In DNA form, the CDR3 reads TGCAGCGTGGGACGGCTAGCGGGAGCCTCCTACAATGAGCAGTTCTTC. Amino acids: CSVGRLAGASYNEQFF.

The V and J genes are TRBV21-1 and TRBJ1-6. TRBV21-1 constitutes a pseudogene. The CDR3 contains 17 residues. The DNA for the CDR3 is TGTGCCAGCAGCGCTTTGATAGCTACACATACAAATTCACCCCTCCACTTT. Amino acid sequence: CASSALIATHTNSPLHF.

The chain employs TRBV7-2 and TRBJ1-3, with D maybe TRBD1 (5 bases). Trimming stripped 0 bases from V and 0 bases from J, with 9 bases between. The germline CDR1 and CDR2 sequences are SGHTA and FQGNSA. This CDR3 is 16 amino acids long. CDR3 nucleotides: TGTGCCAGCAGCTTAGCCCCGACAGACTCTGGAAACACCATATATTTT. Translation gives CASSLAPTDSGNTIYF.

This clone turned up a few times. Here the CDR3 reads CASSRGRGLRYGYTF. DNA for the CDR3: TGCGCCAGCAGCAGAGGCAGGGGCCTCAGGTATGGCTACACCTTC. The chain has TRBV5-1 and TRBJ1-2, with D tentatively TRBD1 (6 bases). This CDR3 is 15 amino acids long. The V end lost 4 bases, the J end lost 5 bases, and 18 bases lay between the germline ends. Per the germline V gene, CDR1 is SGHRS and CDR2 is YFSETQ.

The rearrangement links TRBV19 to TRBJ1-2; D call uncertain. The ends were cut back, 7 bases at V and 8 bases at J, with 14 bases in the middle. CDR3 size: 12 residues. From germline, CDR1 is LNHDA and CDR2 SQIVND (reference sequence). The chain's CDR3 is CASTPPAGGYTF. The DNA of the CDR3 is TGTGCCAGTACCCCGCCTGCCGGGGGCTACACCTTC.

The gene calls are TRBV24-1 and TRBJ1-1; D remains ambiguous. There are 15 residues in the CDR3. Germline V gene data show CDR1 as KGHDR and CDR2 as SFDVKD. Trimming took 7 bases from V and 5 from J, leaving 19 bases between them. The CDR3 DNA is TGTGCCACCAGACCGAGGGAAGGGATCGGTACTGAAGCTTTCTTT. Protein sequence: CATRPREGIGTEAFF.

This clone was counted a few times. The V call is TRBV6-6, the J call TRBJ1-5; D is possibly TRBD1 (5 bases). The CDR3 contains 15 residues. CDR1 and CDR2 (germline): MNHNY, SVGAGI (reference sequence). Trimming took off 6 bases at V and 5 bases at J, with 17 bases between the two ends. The CDR3 is CASSRAGWGDQPQHF. The CDR3 region has the DNA TGTGCCAGCAGCAGAGCGGGGTGGGGGGATCAGCCCCAGCATTTT.

The genes are TRBV4-1 and TRBJ1-5, with D perhaps matching TRBD1 (6 bases). V was cut by 0 bases and J by 1 base, with 10 bases left in between. The germline gives CDR1 MGHRA, CDR2 YSYEKL. The CDR3 loop spans 16 amino acids. CDR3 DNA sequence: TGCGCCAGCAGCCAAGAGACAGGTATCAGCAATCAGCCCCAGCATTTT. It yields the protein CASSQETGISNQPQHF.

The V and J genes are TRBV28 and TRBJ2-1; D not certain. The CDR3 length is 15 residues. Looked up from germline, CDR1 is MDHEN and CDR2 is SYDVKM. Trimming removed 4 bases at V and 0 bases at J, with 10 bases between. DNA of the CDR3: TGTGCCAGCAGTTCCCCTTTCGGCTCCTACAATGAGCAGTTCTTC. It translates to CASSSPFGSYNEQFF.

The chain employs TRBV19 and TRBJ2-2; TRBD1 agrees at 10 bases. V lost 11 bases, J lost 4 bases, and 4 bases stayed unmatched. In germline, CDR1 is LNHDA, CDR2 SQIVND (reference sequence). The CDR3 spans 13 residues. CDR3 nucleotides: TGTGCCTGCCGGGACAGGGGCACCGGGGAGCTGTTTTTT. As protein: CACRDRGTGELFF.

V and J are TRBV6-2 or TRBV6-3 and TRBJ2-5; 7 nucleotides line up with TRBD1. The length of the CDR3 is 12 residues. Germline V lookup: CDR1 MNHEY, CDR2 SVGEGT. Trimming cost V 5 bases and J 4 bases; bases outside gene matches: 1. CDR3 nucleotide sequence: TGTGCCAGCAGTCGACAGGGAGAGACCCAGTACTTC. This sequence encodes CASSRQGETQYF.

This clone turned up a few times. The rearrangement uses TRBV30 and TRBJ1-1; D may be TRBD1 (5 bases). V lost 7 bases to trimming and J lost 4 bases, with 10 bases between them. This CDR3 is 11 amino acids long. The germline CDR1 and CDR2 sequences are GTSNPN and SVGIG (reference sequence). CDR3 nucleotides: TGTGCCTTTCAGGGAGGCACTGAAGCTTTCTTT. Amino acid sequence: CAFQGGTEAFF.

The chain joins TRBV11-3 to TRBJ1-1; TRBD1 might be the D (6 bases). This CDR3 has 14 residues. Germline V gives CDR1 SGHNT, CDR2 YENEEA. With 8 bases removed from V and 2 bases from J, the gap between germline ends came to 15 bases. The CDR3: CASQKDRKNTEAFF. In nucleotides, the CDR3 is TGTGCCAGCCAAAAGGACAGAAAAAACACTGAAGCTTTCTTT.

The chain is built from TRBV11-1 and TRBJ2-3; 8 bases are shared with TRBD1. Germline CDR1 reads SGHAT; CDR2 reads FQDESV (reference sequence). This CDR3 spans 15 amino acids. Germline trimming cut 2 bases from V and 4 bases from J; bases unmatched to any gene: 5. The CDR3, as DNA: TGTGCCAGCAGCTTATTCCAGGGGGCGTCAGATACGCAGTATTTT. Translating gives CASSLFQGASDTQYF.

The chain recombines TRBV28 with TRBJ1-5; D gene uncertain. V lost 2 bases and J lost 0, with 11 bases in between. The germline gives CDR1 MDHEN, CDR2 SYDVKM. The CDR3 has 16 amino acids. For the CDR3, the DNA is TGTGCCAGCAGTTTAGGAGGGAAAGGTAGCAATCAGCCCCAGCATTTT. Translation gives CASSLGGKGSNQPQHF.